These T cell receptor beta chains were read from a single sample in a study of T cell responses to AZD1222 COVID-19 vaccine. Sequenced by immunoSEQ multiplex PCR; TCRdb stores in-frame clones only, minus some. The sample contains about 120,000 clones, around 90% of which appear only once. Specimen: peripheral blood, collected 28 days after the second dose of the MenACWY control vaccine. The receptor source for this set is an adult who received the MenACWY meningococcal vaccine as a control. Each CDR3 is given with its conserved first and last residue. Fields, in order: CDR3 DNA, CDR3 protein, CDR3 length, J gene, D gene, clone size, V gene. The D gene is left open where the match is weak. Not every row has a clone size; where given, it reads once, few, many or a size class.

cdr3_nt: TGTGCCAGCAGTGAACACGTTCGGGATAGCGCTCCCTACGAGCAGTACTTC
cdr3_aa: CASSEHVRDSAPYEQYF
cdr3_length: 17
j_call: TRBJ2-7
d_call: NA
clone_size: NA
v_call: TRBV6-1

cdr3_nt: TGTGCCAGCAGTGAAGTCACTAACAATTACAATGAGCAGTTCTTC
cdr3_aa: CASSEVTNNYNEQFF
cdr3_length: 15
j_call: TRBJ2-1
d_call: NA
clone_size: once
v_call: TRBV2

cdr3_nt: TGTGCTAGTGGTTTGGACGCCTACGAGCAGTACTTC
cdr3_aa: CASGLDAYEQYF
cdr3_length: 12
j_call: TRBJ2-7
d_call: NA
clone_size: NA
v_call: TRBV12-5

cdr3_nt: TGTGCCAGCAGTTTGGGTCTAGGTGCGAACACCGGGGAGCTGTTTTTT
cdr3_aa: CASSLGLGANTGELFF
cdr3_length: 16
j_call: TRBJ2-2
d_call: NA
clone_size: NA
v_call: TRBV6-5

cdr3_nt: TGTGCCAGCAGCTTAGAGGCAGGGGCGGGCTACACCTTC
cdr3_aa: CASSLEAGAGYTF
cdr3_length: 13
j_call: TRBJ1-2
d_call: NA
clone_size: NA
v_call: TRBV11-2

cdr3_nt: TGTGCCAGCAGCCAAGCCGGCGGGGGGAAATACAATGAGCAGTTCTTC
cdr3_aa: CASSQAGGGKYNEQFF
cdr3_length: 16
j_call: TRBJ2-1
d_call: TRBD2
clone_size: NA
v_call: TRBV4-2

cdr3_nt: TGTGCCAGCAGCTTAGTGGAAACCCTTAGCAATCAGCCCCAGCATTTT
cdr3_aa: CASSLVETLSNQPQHF
cdr3_length: 16
j_call: TRBJ1-5
d_call: NA
clone_size: NA
v_call: TRBV11-2

cdr3_nt: TGTGCCAGCAGCGTAGGAGGGGGCGGCAACACTGAAGCTTTCTTT
cdr3_aa: CASSVGGGGNTEAFF
cdr3_length: 15
j_call: TRBJ1-1
d_call: TRBD1
clone_size: NA
v_call: TRBV9

cdr3_nt: TGTGCCAGCAGTTTTCAGCCCTCCTGGGCCAATTCACCCCTCCACTTT
cdr3_aa: CASSFQPSWANSPLHF
cdr3_length: 16
j_call: TRBJ1-6
d_call: NA
clone_size: NA
v_call: TRBV27

cdr3_nt: TGTGCCATCAGGGGACAGATCTATGGCTACACCTTC
cdr3_aa: CAIRGQIYGYTF
cdr3_length: 12
j_call: TRBJ1-2
d_call: TRBD1
clone_size: NA
v_call: TRBV10-3

cdr3_nt: TGTGCCAGCAGCCCGGAGTATAGCAATCAGCCCCAGCATTTT
cdr3_aa: CASSPEYSNQPQHF
cdr3_length: 14
j_call: TRBJ1-5
d_call: NA
clone_size: once
v_call: TRBV28

cdr3_nt: TGTGCCAGCAGCTACACGGATACGCAGTATTTT
cdr3_aa: CASSYTDTQYF
cdr3_length: 11
j_call: TRBJ2-3
d_call: NA
clone_size: NA
v_call: TRBV7-2

cdr3_nt: TGTGCCAGCAGCTCAGACCACTCCTACGAGCAGTACTTC
cdr3_aa: CASSSDHSYEQYF
cdr3_length: 13
j_call: TRBJ2-7
d_call: NA
clone_size: NA
v_call: TRBV11-3

cdr3_nt: TGTGCCAGCAGCCAACTTAATAAGGACACGCAAGAGACCCAGTACTTC
cdr3_aa: CASSQLNKDTQETQYF
cdr3_length: 16
j_call: TRBJ2-5
d_call: NA
clone_size: NA
v_call: TRBV4-2

cdr3_nt: TGTGCCAGCAGCTTATTGACAGGGGGCGCTTCCAAAAACATTCAGTACTTC
cdr3_aa: CASSLLTGGASKNIQYF
cdr3_length: 17
j_call: TRBJ2-4
d_call: TRBD1
clone_size: once
v_call: TRBV7-9

cdr3_nt: TGTGCCAGCAGCTTTGCAGGAAATCAGCCCCAGCATTTT
cdr3_aa: CASSFAGNQPQHF
cdr3_length: 13
j_call: TRBJ1-5
d_call: NA
clone_size: NA
v_call: TRBV7-9

cdr3_nt: TGTGCCAGCAGCCAAGAGGGCCCTTCGTTCTTC
cdr3_aa: CASSQEGPSFF
cdr3_length: 11
j_call: TRBJ2-1
d_call: NA
clone_size: NA
v_call: TRBV3-1/TRBV3-2

cdr3_nt: TGTGCCACCAGTGATTCTAATCAGCCCCAGCATTTT
cdr3_aa: CATSDSNQPQHF
cdr3_length: 12
j_call: TRBJ1-5
d_call: NA
clone_size: NA
v_call: TRBV24-1

cdr3_nt: TGTGCCAGCAGTACAGGGAAGCCCTACGAGCAGTACTTC
cdr3_aa: CASSTGKPYEQYF
cdr3_length: 13
j_call: TRBJ2-7
d_call: NA
clone_size: NA
v_call: TRBV2

cdr3_nt: TGTGCCACCAGTGACCCGCAGGTGGGGCAAGAGACCCAGTACTTC
cdr3_aa: CATSDPQVGQETQYF
cdr3_length: 15
j_call: TRBJ2-5
d_call: NA
clone_size: NA
v_call: TRBV24-1

cdr3_nt: TGTGCCAGCAGCTTAGCGGCCGGAATTCCCAATTCACCCCTCCACTTT
cdr3_aa: CASSLAAGIPNSPLHF
cdr3_length: 16
j_call: TRBJ1-6
d_call: NA
clone_size: NA
v_call: TRBV7-8

cdr3_nt: TGTGCCAGCAGCAACACTAGCGAACCATACAATGAGCAGTTCTTC
cdr3_aa: CASSNTSEPYNEQFF
cdr3_length: 15
j_call: TRBJ2-1
d_call: TRBD2
clone_size: NA
v_call: TRBV6-5

cdr3_nt: TGTGCCAGCAGTGGAACCCCTTCAACTAGCGGGCTAGGCACCGGGGAGCTGTTTTTT
cdr3_aa: CASSGTPSTSGLGTGELFF
cdr3_length: 19
j_call: TRBJ2-2
d_call: TRBD2
clone_size: NA
v_call: TRBV6-4

cdr3_nt: TGTGCCAGCAGTTCTGGACCGGGACTGCTCTATGGCTACACCTTC
cdr3_aa: CASSSGPGLLYGYTF
cdr3_length: 15
j_call: TRBJ1-2
d_call: NA
clone_size: NA
v_call: TRBV28

cdr3_nt: TGTGCCAGCAGGCCGGGACTCTTTCGTTCCAATGAGCAGTTCTTC
cdr3_aa: CASRPGLFRSNEQFF
cdr3_length: 15
j_call: TRBJ2-1
d_call: NA
clone_size: NA
v_call: TRBV2

cdr3_nt: TGTGCCAGCAGCGCTAGCGGGAGTGTCTCAGATACGCAGTATTTT
cdr3_aa: CASSASGSVSDTQYF
cdr3_length: 15
j_call: TRBJ2-3
d_call: TRBD2
clone_size: NA
v_call: TRBV9

cdr3_nt: TGTGCCAGCAGTTTAGCCGCGACAGGGAGCACAGATACGCAGTATTTT
cdr3_aa: CASSLAATGSTDTQYF
cdr3_length: 16
j_call: TRBJ2-3
d_call: TRBD1
clone_size: NA
v_call: TRBV28

cdr3_nt: TGTGCCAGCGGGACAGTTAGCACAGATACGCAGTATTTT
cdr3_aa: CASGTVSTDTQYF
cdr3_length: 13
j_call: TRBJ2-3
d_call: TRBD1
clone_size: NA
v_call: TRBV7-8

cdr3_nt: TGCGCCAGCAGCCAAGCCTACCAACAACCCACTGAAGCTTTCTTT
cdr3_aa: CASSQAYQQPTEAFF
cdr3_length: 15
j_call: TRBJ1-1
d_call: NA
clone_size: NA
v_call: TRBV4-3

cdr3_nt: TGCAGCGTTGAGGAGACCCAGTACTTC
cdr3_aa: CSVEETQYF
cdr3_length: 9
j_call: TRBJ2-5
d_call: NA
clone_size: NA
v_call: TRBV29-1

cdr3_nt: TGTGCCAGCAGCTCATTGGGACAGGGGACGTTTGGCTACACCTTC
cdr3_aa: CASSSLGQGTFGYTF
cdr3_length: 15
j_call: TRBJ1-2
d_call: TRBD1
clone_size: NA
v_call: TRBV9

cdr3_nt: TGTGCCAGCAGTTTTAATGAGGGGATGAACACTGAAGCTTTCTTT
cdr3_aa: CASSFNEGMNTEAFF
cdr3_length: 15
j_call: TRBJ1-1
d_call: NA
clone_size: NA
v_call: TRBV28

cdr3_nt: TGTGCCAGCAGCTTAGGCTCCCTCAATGAAAAACTGTTTTTT
cdr3_aa: CASSLGSLNEKLFF
cdr3_length: 14
j_call: TRBJ1-4
d_call: NA
clone_size: NA
v_call: TRBV7-2

cdr3_nt: TGTGCCAGCCGCGCCGGCCACAGGGGAGTAGCTGGAAACACCATATATTTT
cdr3_aa: CASRAGHRGVAGNTIYF
cdr3_length: 17
j_call: TRBJ1-3
d_call: TRBD1
clone_size: NA
v_call: TRBV7-9

cdr3_nt: TGTGCCATCAGTGGGGGAGGGCCCGACGGGGAGCTGTTTTTT
cdr3_aa: CAISGGGPDGELFF
cdr3_length: 14
j_call: TRBJ2-2
d_call: TRBD2
clone_size: NA
v_call: TRBV10-3

cdr3_nt: TGTGCCATCAGTGAGTTGGGGCCCCCGAACACCGGGGAGCTGTTTTTT
cdr3_aa: CAISELGPPNTGELFF
cdr3_length: 16
j_call: TRBJ2-2
d_call: NA
clone_size: few
v_call: TRBV10-3

cdr3_nt: TGTGCCAGCAGTTTTCGGGCCCCCGAGCAGTTCTTC
cdr3_aa: CASSFRAPEQFF
cdr3_length: 12
j_call: TRBJ2-1
d_call: NA
clone_size: NA
v_call: TRBV12-3/TRBV12-4

cdr3_nt: TGTGCCAGCAGTGAAGATGGGAACTTCCTAATGAACACTGAAGCTTTCTTT
cdr3_aa: CASSEDGNFLMNTEAFF
cdr3_length: 17
j_call: TRBJ1-1
d_call: NA
clone_size: NA
v_call: TRBV6-1

cdr3_nt: TGTGCCAGCTCACCACTTGGGGTAGGAACAGATACGCAGTATTTT
cdr3_aa: CASSPLGVGTDTQYF
cdr3_length: 15
j_call: TRBJ2-3
d_call: NA
clone_size: NA
v_call: TRBV18

cdr3_nt: TGTGCCAGCAGTGAGGGGAGCACAGATACGCAGTATTTT
cdr3_aa: CASSEGSTDTQYF
cdr3_length: 13
j_call: TRBJ2-3
d_call: NA
clone_size: NA
v_call: TRBV6-4

cdr3_nt: TGTGCCAGCAGTGGCAGCGAGAATCAGCCCCAGCATTTT
cdr3_aa: CASSGSENQPQHF
cdr3_length: 13
j_call: TRBJ1-5
d_call: NA
clone_size: NA
v_call: TRBV6-4

cdr3_nt: TGTGCCAGCTCACCTCAACCGCGGGTCGAAAAACTGTTTTTT
cdr3_aa: CASSPQPRVEKLFF
cdr3_length: 14
j_call: TRBJ1-4
d_call: NA
clone_size: NA
v_call: TRBV18